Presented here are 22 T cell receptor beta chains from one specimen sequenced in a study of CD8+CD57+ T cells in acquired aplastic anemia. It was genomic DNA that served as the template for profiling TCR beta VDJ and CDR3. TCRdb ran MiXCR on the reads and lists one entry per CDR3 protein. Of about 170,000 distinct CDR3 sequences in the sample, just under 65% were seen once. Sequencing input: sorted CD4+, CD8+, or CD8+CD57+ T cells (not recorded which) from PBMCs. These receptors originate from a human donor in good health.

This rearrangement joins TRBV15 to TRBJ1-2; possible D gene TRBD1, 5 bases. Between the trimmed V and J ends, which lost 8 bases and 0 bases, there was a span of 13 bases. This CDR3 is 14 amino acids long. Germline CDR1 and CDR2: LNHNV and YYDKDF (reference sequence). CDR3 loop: CATGTQGTNYGYTF. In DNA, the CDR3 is TGTGCCACCGGCACTCAGGGAACTAACTATGGCTACACCTTC.

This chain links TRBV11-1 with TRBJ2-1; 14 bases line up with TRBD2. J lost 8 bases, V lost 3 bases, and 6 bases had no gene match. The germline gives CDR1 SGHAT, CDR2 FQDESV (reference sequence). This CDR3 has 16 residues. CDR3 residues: CASSFGTSGRGDEQFF. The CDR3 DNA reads TGTGCCAGCAGCTTCGGGACTAGCGGGAGAGGCGATGAGCAGTTCTTC.

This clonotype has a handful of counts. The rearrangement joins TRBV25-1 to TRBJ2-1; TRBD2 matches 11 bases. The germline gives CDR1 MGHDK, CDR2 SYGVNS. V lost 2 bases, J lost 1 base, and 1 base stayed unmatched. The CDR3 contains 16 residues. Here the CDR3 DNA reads TGTGCCAGCAGTGAAACTAGCGGGAGTTCCTACAATGAGCAGTTCTTC. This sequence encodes CASSETSGSSYNEQFF.

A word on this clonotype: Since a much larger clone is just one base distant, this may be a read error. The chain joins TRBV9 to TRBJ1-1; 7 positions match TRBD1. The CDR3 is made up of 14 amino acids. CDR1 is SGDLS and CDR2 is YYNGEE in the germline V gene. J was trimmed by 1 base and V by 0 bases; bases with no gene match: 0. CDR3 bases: TGTGCCAGCAGCGTAGGACAGGGGAACACTGAAGCTTTCTTT. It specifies CASSVGQGNTEAFF.

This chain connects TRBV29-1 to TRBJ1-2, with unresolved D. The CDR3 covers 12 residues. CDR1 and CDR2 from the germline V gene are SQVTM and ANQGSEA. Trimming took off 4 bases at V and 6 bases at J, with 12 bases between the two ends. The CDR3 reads CSVVLAPDGYTF. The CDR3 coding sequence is TGCAGCGTTGTACTGGCTCCGGATGGCTACACCTTC.

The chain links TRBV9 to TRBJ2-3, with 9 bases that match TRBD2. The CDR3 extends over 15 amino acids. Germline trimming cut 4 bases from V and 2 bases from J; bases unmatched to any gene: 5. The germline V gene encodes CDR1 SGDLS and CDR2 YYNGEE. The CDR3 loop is CASSPRLADTDTQYF. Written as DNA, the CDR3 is TGTGCCAGCAGCCCCCGACTAGCGGACACAGATACGCAGTATTTT.

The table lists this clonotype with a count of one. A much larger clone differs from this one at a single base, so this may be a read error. The CDR3 DNA reads TGCGCCAGCAGCCAACCGGGACTAGACCCGGAGCAGTCCTTC. Amino acid sequence: CASSQPGLDPEQSF. J is TRBJ2-7 and V is TRBV4-3, with 8 nucleotides matching TRBD2. The CDR3 has 14 residues. Germline values: CDR1 LGHNA, CDR2 YSLEER.

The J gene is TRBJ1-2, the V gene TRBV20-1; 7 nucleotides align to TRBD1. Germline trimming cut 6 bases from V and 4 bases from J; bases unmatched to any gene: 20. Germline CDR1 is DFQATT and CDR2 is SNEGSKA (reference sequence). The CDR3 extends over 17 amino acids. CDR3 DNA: TGCAGTGCCACCCCTCCAAAACAGACAGGGAAAGGCTATGGCTACACCTTC. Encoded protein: CSATPPKQTGKGYGYTF.

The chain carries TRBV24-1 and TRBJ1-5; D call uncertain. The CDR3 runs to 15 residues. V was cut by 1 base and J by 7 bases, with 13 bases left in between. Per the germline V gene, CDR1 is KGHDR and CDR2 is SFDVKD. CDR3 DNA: TGTGCCACCAGTGATTTAGCTAGCGGTGAGCAGCCCCAGCATTTT. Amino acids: CATSDLASGEQPQHF.

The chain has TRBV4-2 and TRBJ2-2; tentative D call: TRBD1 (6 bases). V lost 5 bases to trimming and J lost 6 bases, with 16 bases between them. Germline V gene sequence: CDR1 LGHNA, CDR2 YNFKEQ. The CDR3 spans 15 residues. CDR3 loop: CASSFGGRRAGELFF. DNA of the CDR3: TGTGCCAGCAGCTTTGGGGGCCGGCGAGCCGGGGAGCTGTTTTTT.

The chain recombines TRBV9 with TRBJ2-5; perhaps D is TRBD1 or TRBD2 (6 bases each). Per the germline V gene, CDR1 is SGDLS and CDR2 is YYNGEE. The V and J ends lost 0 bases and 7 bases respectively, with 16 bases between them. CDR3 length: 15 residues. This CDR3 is CASSVEVGGFRTQYF. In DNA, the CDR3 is TGTGCCAGCAGCGTAGAGGTGGGGGGCTTCCGGACCCAGTACTTC.

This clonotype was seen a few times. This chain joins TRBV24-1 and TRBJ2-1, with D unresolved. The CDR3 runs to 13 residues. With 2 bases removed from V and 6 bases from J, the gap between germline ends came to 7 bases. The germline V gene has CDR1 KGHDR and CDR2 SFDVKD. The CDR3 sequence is CATSDSISNEQFF. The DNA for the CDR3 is TGTGCCACCAGTGATTCCATCTCCAATGAGCAGTTCTTC.

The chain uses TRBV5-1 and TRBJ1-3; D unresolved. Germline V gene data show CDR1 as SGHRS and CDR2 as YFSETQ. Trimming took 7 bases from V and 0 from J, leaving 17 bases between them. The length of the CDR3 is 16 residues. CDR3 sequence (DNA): TGCGCCAGCTCTGTGGACCAGGCAATCTCTGGAAACACCATATATTTT. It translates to CASSVDQAISGNTIYF.

The DNA of the CDR3 is TGCAGTGCTAGATTTAGAGATACGCAGTATTTT. Its protein is CSARFRDTQYF. This chain joins TRBV20-1 and TRBJ2-3; D call uncertain. V was pared by 2 bases and J by 5 bases, with 5 bases between. The CDR3 has 11 amino acids. Germline lookup yields CDR1 DFQATT and CDR2 SNEGSKA (reference sequence).

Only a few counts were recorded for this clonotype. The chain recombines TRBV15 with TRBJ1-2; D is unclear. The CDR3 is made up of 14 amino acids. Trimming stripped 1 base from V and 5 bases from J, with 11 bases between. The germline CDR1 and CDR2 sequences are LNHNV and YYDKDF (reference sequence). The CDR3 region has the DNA TGTGCCACCAGCAGAGCGGGCAGCCGATATGGCTACACCTTC. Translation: CATSRAGSRYGYTF.

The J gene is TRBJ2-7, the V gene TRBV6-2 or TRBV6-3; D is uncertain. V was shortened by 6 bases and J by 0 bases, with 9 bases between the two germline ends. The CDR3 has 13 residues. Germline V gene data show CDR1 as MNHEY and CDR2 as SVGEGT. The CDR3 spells CASRARSSYEQYF. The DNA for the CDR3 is TGTGCCAGCAGGGCGAGGAGCTCCTACGAGCAGTACTTC.

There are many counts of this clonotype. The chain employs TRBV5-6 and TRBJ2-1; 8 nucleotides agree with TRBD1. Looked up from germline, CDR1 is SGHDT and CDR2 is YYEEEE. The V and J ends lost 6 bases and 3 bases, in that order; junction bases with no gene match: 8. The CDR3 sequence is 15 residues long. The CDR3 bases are TGTGCCAGCACGGGTTCGACAGGGGACTACAATGAGCAGTTCTTC. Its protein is CASTGSTGDYNEQFF.

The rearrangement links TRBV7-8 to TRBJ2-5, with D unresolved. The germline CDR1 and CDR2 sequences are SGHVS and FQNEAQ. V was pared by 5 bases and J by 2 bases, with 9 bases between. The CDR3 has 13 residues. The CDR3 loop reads CASSGRIQETQYF. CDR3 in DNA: TGTGCCAGCAGCGGCAGAATTCAAGAGACCCAGTACTTC.

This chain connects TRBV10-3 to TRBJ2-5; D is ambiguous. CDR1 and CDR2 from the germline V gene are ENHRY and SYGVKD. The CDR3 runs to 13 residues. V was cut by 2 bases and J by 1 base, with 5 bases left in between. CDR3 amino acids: CAISEASQETQYF. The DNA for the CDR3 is TGTGCCATCAGTGAGGCTAGCCAAGAGACCCAGTACTTC.

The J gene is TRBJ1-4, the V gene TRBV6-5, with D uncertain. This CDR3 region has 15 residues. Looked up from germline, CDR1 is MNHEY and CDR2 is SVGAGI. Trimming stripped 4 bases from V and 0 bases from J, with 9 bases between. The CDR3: CASSSTHTTNEKLFF. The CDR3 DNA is TGTGCCAGCAGTTCCACCCATACAACTAATGAAAAACTGTTTTTT.

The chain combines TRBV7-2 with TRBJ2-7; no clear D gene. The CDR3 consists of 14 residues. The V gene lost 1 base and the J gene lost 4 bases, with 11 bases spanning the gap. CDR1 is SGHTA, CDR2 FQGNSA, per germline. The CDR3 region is CASSLERASYEQYF. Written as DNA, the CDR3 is TGTGCCAGCAGCTTAGAACGGGCTTCGTACGAGCAGTACTTC.

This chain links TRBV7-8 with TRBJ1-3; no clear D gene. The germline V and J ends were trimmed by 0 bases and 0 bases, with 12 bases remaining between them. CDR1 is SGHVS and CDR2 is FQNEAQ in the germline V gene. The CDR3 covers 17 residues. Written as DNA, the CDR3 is TGTGCCAGCAGCTTAGCGTGGCGCAGGACCTCTGGAAACACCATATATTTT. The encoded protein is CASSLAWRRTSGNTIYF.